One and the same sample provided the 30 T cell receptor beta chains below, sequenced in a study of T cell responses to AZD1222 COVID-19 vaccine. Produced via immunoSEQ multiplex PCR; TCRdb's table is partial and in-frame only. Of 100,000 to 150,000 clones in the sample, about 90% were seen once. The starting material was peripheral blood, obtained on day 0 of MenACWY control vaccination. These receptors all stem from an adult in good health.

The chain joins TRBV7-2 to TRBJ2-3, with 8 bases that match TRBD2. The germline CDR1 and CDR2 sequences are SGHTA and FQGNSA. V dropped 4 bases and J dropped 0; count of bases not matched to a gene: 9. The CDR3 sequence is 17 residues long. The CDR3 DNA reads as TGTGCCAGCAGCTCGAAGCGGGGGACCACTAGCACAGATACGCAGTATTTT. It translates to CASSSKRGTTSTDTQYF.

The genes are TRBV29-1 and TRBJ2-1; TRBD2 matches at 13 bases. Germline assignment: CDR1 SQVTM and CDR2 ANQGSEA. Germline trimming cut 0 bases from V and 12 bases from J; bases unmatched to any gene: 11. The CDR3 loop spans 16 amino acids. CDR3: CSVEETRTSGRGLQFF. DNA for the CDR3: TGCAGCGTTGAAGAAACGAGGACTAGCGGGAGAGGTTTGCAGTTCTTC.

The rearrangement uses TRBV11-2 and TRBJ1-4; unclear D gene. The V end lost 1 base, the J end lost 6 bases, and 12 bases lay between the germline ends. This CDR3 region has 15 residues. Per the germline V gene, CDR1 is SGHAT and CDR2 is FQNNGV. The DNA for the CDR3 is TGTGCCAGCAGCTTAGGCGTTTTGGCGGATGAAAAACTGTTTTTT. Translation: CASSLGVLADEKLFF.

This chain uses TRBV5-1 with TRBJ1-1, with 7 bases fitting TRBD1. CDR3 length equals 15 residues. Looked up from germline, CDR1 is SGHRS and CDR2 is YFSETQ. V shed 4 bases and J 0 bases; nucleotides not matched to a gene: 6. The CDR3 region is CASSPLGQMNTEAFF. CDR3 in DNA: TGCGCCAGCAGCCCCCTGGGACAGATGAACACTGAAGCTTTCTTT.

This chain connects TRBV19 to TRBJ1-1; D not resolved. The CDR3 totals 15 residues. Germline assignment: CDR1 LNHDA and CDR2 SQIVND (reference sequence). The ends were cut back, 6 bases at V and 10 bases at J, with 24 bases in the middle. Here the CDR3 reads CASRPPLGSPRAAFF. The CDR3 DNA is TGTGCCAGTAGGCCACCCTTGGGCAGCCCTCGGGCAGCTTTCTTT.

The J gene is TRBJ1-5, the V gene TRBV3-1 (or the pseudogene TRBV3-2); D is uncertain. Germline CDR1 is LGHDT and CDR2 is YNNKEL (reference sequence). This CDR3 contains 15 residues. Trimming left V 1 base short and J 1 base short, with 8 bases between. DNA of the CDR3: TGTGCCAGCAGCCAAGGTGAGGCGAGCAATCAGCCCCAGCATTTT. It encodes CASSQGEASNQPQHF.

This clone occurred a few times. The gene calls are TRBV5-1 and TRBJ2-2; D possibly matches TRBD1 or TRBD2 (5 bases each). The germline V gene has CDR1 SGHRS and CDR2 YFSETQ. The ends were cut back, 5 bases at V and 0 bases at J, with 14 bases in the middle. This CDR3 is 16 amino acids long. The CDR3 DNA follows: TGCGCCAGCAGGGAGAGGGGCCCCGCGAACACCGGGGAGCTGTTTTTT. Its translation is CASRERGPANTGELFF.

The chain carries TRBV12-5 and TRBJ1-1; 10 bases line up with TRBD1. The J segment lost 3 bases and the V segment lost 7 bases, leaving 8 bases of the junction unmatched. CDR1 and CDR2 (germline): LGHNT, FRNRAP. This CDR3 spans 15 amino acids. CDR3 nucleotide sequence: TGTGCTAGTGCCCTCGGACAGGGGGGACACACTGAAGCTTTCTTT. Translated: CASALGQGGHTEAFF.

The chain is built from TRBV5-4 and TRBJ2-3, with 9 positions matching TRBD2. The CDR3 contains 15 residues. V lost 2 bases to trimming and J lost 5 bases; unmatched junction nucleotides: 6. Germline V gene lookup returns CDR1 SGHNT and CDR2 YYREEE (reference sequence). CDR3 region: CASSLAGGGIDTQYF. DNA for the CDR3: TGTGCCAGCAGCTTAGCGGGGGGCGGGATAGATACGCAGTATTTT.

This chain uses TRBV30 with TRBJ2-7; 15 bases are shared with TRBD2. The ends lost 2 bases at V and 10 bases at J; junction bases unmatched: 6. CDR1 is GTSNPN and CDR2 is SVGIG in the germline V gene (reference sequence). This CDR3 is built from 14 residues. CDR3 nucleotide sequence: TGTGCCTGGAGTAAGGGACTAGCGGGAGGCCCCCAGTACTTC. Translation gives CAWSKGLAGGPQYF.

This chain links TRBV3-1 (or the pseudogene TRBV3-2) with TRBJ1-1; D is ambiguous. Germline V gives CDR1 LGHDT, CDR2 YNNKEL (reference sequence). The V gene lost 4 bases and the J gene lost 4 bases, with 16 bases spanning the gap. The CDR3 spans 15 residues. This chain's CDR3 is CASSPRRFGSTEAFF. The CDR3 nucleotides read TGTGCCAGCAGCCCGAGGCGTTTTGGGAGCACTGAAGCTTTCTTT.

The rearrangement links TRBV19 to TRBJ1-5, with D unresolved. The V gene lost 5 bases and the J gene lost 6 bases, with 5 bases spanning the gap. The CDR3 has 11 residues. Germline loops: CDR1 LNHDA, CDR2 SQIVND (reference sequence). This CDR3 is CASSEGQPQHF. The CDR3 nucleotides read TGTGCCAGTAGTGAGGGTCAGCCCCAGCATTTT.

The V call is TRBV28, the J call TRBJ2-7; 11 bases line up with TRBD2. The J segment lost 4 bases and the V segment lost 6 bases, leaving 8 bases of the junction unmatched. From germline, CDR1 is MDHEN and CDR2 SYDVKM. The CDR3 extends over 15 amino acids. The CDR3 nucleotides read TGTGCCAGCAGAGAACTAGCGGGGGTATCTTACGAGCAGTACTTC. Translation: CASRELAGVSYEQYF.

V gene TRBV5-5 combines with J gene TRBJ2-3; D tentatively fits TRBD1 or TRBD2 (5 bases each). Germline V gene data show CDR1 as SGHKS and CDR2 as YYEKEE (reference sequence). This CDR3 comprises 15 residues. Trimming took off 2 bases at V and 0 bases at J, with 10 bases between the two ends. The CDR3 bases are TGTGCCAGCAGCTTAGGGACGGTTAGCACAGATACGCAGTATTTT. Translating gives CASSLGTVSTDTQYF.

This clone was found once. The V gene is TRBV10-2, the J gene TRBJ1-3; a weak D match, TRBD1 (6 bases). From germline, CDR1 is WSHSY and CDR2 SAAADI. V gave up 3 bases and J gave up 3 bases, with 12 bases separating them. There are 15 residues in the CDR3. DNA for the CDR3: TGCGCCAGCAGTGACAGGGGAAAGGTTGGAAACACCATATATTTT. The encoded protein is CASSDRGKVGNTIYF.

The chain uses TRBV6-5 and TRBJ2-5; the match to TRBD2 covers 7 bases. V shed 1 base and J 2 bases; nucleotides not matched to a gene: 4. CDR3 length: 15 residues. Germline-derived CDR1 and CDR2 are MNHEY and SVGAGI. The CDR3 DNA is TGTGCCAGCAGTTACTGGGGACTAAGGCAAGAGACCCAGTACTTC. Protein: CASSYWGLRQETQYF.

The chain joins TRBV28 to TRBJ1-5, with 7 nucleotides matching TRBD1. The V gene's germline CDR1 is MDHEN and CDR2 SYDVKM. After removal of 6 bases from V and 7 bases from J, the junction contained 6 bases not matched to a gene. CDR3 length equals 13 residues. This CDR3 reads CASRRQGGQPQHF. CDR3 coding DNA: TGTGCCAGCAGGCGCCAGGGGGGCCAGCCCCAGCATTTT.

The chain has TRBV11-2 and TRBJ1-1; D perhaps matches TRBD1 (6 bases). The CDR3 length is 16 residues. Trimming cost V 1 base and J 5 bases, with 17 bases left between them. Germline values: CDR1 SGHAT, CDR2 FQNNGV. In DNA form, the CDR3 reads TGTGCCAGCAGCTTAGGACTGGACAGCCTGAGGACTGAAGCTTTCTTT. This translates into CASSLGLDSLRTEAFF. Filled out from reference TRBV11-2 and TRBJ1-1, the complete variable domain reads EAGVAQSPRYKIIEKRQSVAFWCNPISGHATLYWYQQILGQGPKLLIQFQNNGVVDDSQLPKDRFSAERLKGVDSTLKIQPAKLEDSAVYLCASSLGLDSLRTEAFFGQGTRLTVV.

This rearrangement joins TRBV12-3 or TRBV12-4 to TRBJ2-7, with no clear D. The CDR3 runs 10 residues. V lost 8 bases and J lost 3, with 5 bases in between. The CDR3 sequence is CASCYYEQYV. The DNA for the CDR3 is TGTGCCAGCTGTTACTACGAGCAGTACGTC.

The CDR3 protein is CAWSGGGYGYTF. The CDR3 DNA is TGTGCCTGGAGTGGTGGGGGGTATGGCTACACCTTC. The chain has TRBV30 and TRBJ1-2, with D perhaps matching TRBD1 (5 bases). V was trimmed by 1 base and J by 5 bases, leaving 8 bases between them. The germline V gene encodes CDR1 GTSNPN and CDR2 SVGIG (reference sequence). This CDR3 region has 12 residues.

CDR3 DNA sequence: TGTGCCAGCAGCCCCATCTACGCCCGCCATGGCTACACCTTC. This sequence encodes CASSPIYARHGYTF. The chain is built from TRBV7-9 and TRBJ1-2; D gene uncertain. V lost 5 bases and J lost 6, with 16 bases in between. This CDR3 has 14 residues. The germline V gene has CDR1 SEHNR and CDR2 FQNEAQ (reference sequence).

This chain connects TRBV27 to TRBJ2-3; possibly TRBD2 for D (5 bases). V lost 6 bases to trimming and J lost 5 bases, with 9 bases between them. This CDR3 comprises 12 residues. Germline assignment: CDR1 MNHEY and CDR2 SMNVEV (reference sequence). CDR3 nucleotide sequence: TGTGCCAGCAGACCCCGGGGAGATACGCAGTATTTT. Translating it yields CASRPRGDTQYF.

The chain recombines TRBV7-8 with TRBJ1-1; 10 nucleotides match TRBD1. CDR1 SGHVS and CDR2 FQNEAQ come from the germline V gene. The V and J ends lost 6 bases and 3 bases, in that order; junction bases with no gene match: 10. This CDR3 comprises 16 residues. This CDR3 reads CASSRQGARADTEAFF. CDR3 sequence (DNA): TGTGCCAGCAGTAGACAGGGGGCAAGGGCAGACACTGAAGCTTTCTTT.

The chain couples TRBV7-9 to TRBJ1-1; 7 nucleotides line up with TRBD1. There are 15 residues in the CDR3. Germline V gives CDR1 SEHNR, CDR2 FQNEAQ (reference sequence). The V and J ends lost 5 bases and 2 bases, in that order; junction bases with no gene match: 8. CDR3 residues: CASSHHRDSNTEAFF. The CDR3 DNA is TGTGCCAGCAGCCACCACCGGGACAGTAACACTGAAGCTTTCTTT.

The chain employs TRBV19 and TRBJ2-5, with a possible D match to TRBD2 (6 bases). The CDR3 contains 13 residues. V lost 3 bases and J lost 10, with 15 bases in between. Germline V gives CDR1 LNHDA, CDR2 SQIVND (reference sequence). The CDR3 coding sequence is TGTGCCAGTAGTATCCGCGGGACCCGAGGCCAGTACTTC. Its protein product is CASSIRGTRGQYF.

The gene calls are TRBV30 and TRBJ2-2, with 10 bases that match TRBD2. Germline assignment: CDR1 GTSNPN and CDR2 SVGIG (reference sequence). V lost 2 bases, J lost 5 bases, and 5 bases stayed unmatched. The CDR3 loop spans 15 amino acids. The CDR3 region has the DNA TGTGCCTGGAGTTCCCTAGCGGGAGTTACCGGGGAGCTGTTTTTT. Amino acids: CAWSSLAGVTGELFF.

The table lists this clone with a count of one. The chain has TRBV2 and TRBJ1-3; D may be TRBD1 (5 bases). Germline V gives CDR1 SNHLY, CDR2 FYNNEI. Trimming pared 7 bases from V and 0 bases from J, leaving 19 bases between. This CDR3 has 17 amino acids. CDR3 DNA sequence: TGTGCCAGCAAACTTGGGGGAGGTCAAATCTCTGGAAACACCATATATTTT. Amino acids: CASKLGGGQISGNTIYF. The whole variable domain, remainder taken from reference TRBV2 and TRBJ1-3, is EPEVTQTPSHQVTQMGQEVILRCVPISNHLYFYWYRQILGQKVEFLVSFYNNEISEKSEIFDDQFSVERPDGSNFTLKIRSTKLEDSAMYFCASKLGGGQISGNTIYFGEGSWLTVV.

The V and J genes are TRBV6-5 and TRBJ2-4, with D perhaps being TRBD1 or TRBD2 (5 bases each). V shed 7 bases and J shed 0 bases, with 13 bases lying between them. Germline CDR1 MNHEY, CDR2 SVGAGI. CDR3 size: 15 residues. The CDR3 coding sequence is TGTGCCAGCACCAATCCCGGGACAGCCAAAAACATTCAGTACTTC. This sequence encodes CASTNPGTAKNIQYF.

The chain carries TRBV28 and TRBJ1-2; 7 bases match TRBD1. Germline V CDR1 and CDR2: MDHEN, SYDVKM. This CDR3 is built from 15 residues. The V gene end was trimmed by 2 bases and the J gene end by 3 bases; junction bases not matched to a gene: 6. In DNA, the CDR3 is TGTGCCAGCAGTTTAACGGGGACAGCATACTATGGCTACACCTTC. It codes for CASSLTGTAYYGYTF.

This chain links TRBV7-9 with TRBJ2-5; either TRBD1 or TRBD2 may supply D (5 bases each). The CDR3 is made up of 17 amino acids. The V gene lost 5 bases and the J gene lost 5 bases, with 24 bases spanning the gap. Germline V CDR1 and CDR2: SEHNR, FQNEAQ (reference sequence). CDR3 sequence: CASSPTKGTSYSETQYF. Written as DNA, the CDR3 is TGTGCCAGCAGCCCTACGAAAGGGACCAGCTATTCGGAGACCCAGTACTTC.